The 27 T cell receptor beta chains reported below all come from one sample, sequenced in a study of cytotoxic CD8 clonotypes in ibrutinib-treated CLL. Libraries were prepared by immunoSEQ multiplex PCR; TCRdb keeps only in-frame clonotypes and omits some of them. There are about 300,000 clones in the sample; less than 85% occur only once, and roughly 5.7% lies in the top ten. The starting material was PBMCs, obtained at disease progression, from a patient treated with ibrutinib. These receptors were collected from a human donor with chronic lymphocytic leukemia.

V is TRBV7-2 and J is TRBJ2-7; 7 positions match TRBD1. Germline V gene lookup returns CDR1 SGHTA and CDR2 FQGNSA. This CDR3 is 15 amino acids long. J gave up 3 bases and V 1 base, and 6 bases lay outside the gene matches. CDR3 coding DNA: TGTGCCAGCAGCTTAGGAAGGACAGGTCTCTACGAGCAGTACTTC. It yields the protein CASSLGRTGLYEQYF.

This chain joins TRBV10-3 and TRBJ2-3, with 13 positions matching TRBD2. The CDR3 has 19 residues. The V and J ends lost 10 bases and 0 bases, in that order; junction bases with no gene match: 16. Germline lookup yields CDR1 ENHRY and CDR2 SYGVKD. The CDR3 DNA is TGTGCCACCAGAACCACCGGGACTAGCGGGGTAACTAGCACAGATACGCAGTATTTT. Amino acid sequence: CATRTTGTSGVTSTDTQYF.

The chain has TRBV9 and TRBJ2-7, with 9 bases lining up with TRBD1. V dropped 0 bases and J dropped 5; count of bases not matched to a gene: 6. In germline, CDR1 is SGDLS, CDR2 YYNGEE. The CDR3 spans 15 residues. CDR3 amino acids: CASSVAAGTGNEQYF. For the CDR3, the DNA is TGTGCCAGCAGCGTAGCGGCCGGGACAGGGAACGAGCAGTACTTC.

In this sample, this clone turned up once. V and J are TRBV5-6 and TRBJ1-6, with D perhaps matching TRBD1 (5 bases). With 4 bases removed from V and 9 bases from J, the gap between germline ends came to 14 bases. CDR1 is SGHDT and CDR2 is YYEEEE in the germline V gene. This CDR3 is built from 14 residues. The CDR3, as DNA: TGTGCCAGCAGCGAAGCCAGGGTAGCTTCACCCCTCCACTTT. It yields the protein CASSEARVASPLHF.

This clone was detected only a few times. CDR3 coding DNA: TGTGCCAGCTCACCAGGACTTACCGGGGAGCTGTTTTTT. It codes for CASSPGLTGELFF. The chain links TRBV18 to TRBJ2-2, with D perhaps matching TRBD2 (5 bases). Germline CDR1 KGHSH, CDR2 LQKENI. CDR3 length equals 13 residues. V gave up 2 bases and J gave up 5 bases, with 6 bases separating them.

This clone was picked up one time. The chain's CDR3 is CASSLKLGDRGQTEAFF. The CDR3 DNA follows: TGCGCCAGCAGCTTGAAGCTTGGGGACAGGGGGCAAACTGAAGCTTTCTTT. The gene calls are TRBV5-1 and TRBJ1-1; 12 nucleotides align to TRBD1. There are 17 residues in the CDR3. Germline CDR1 SGHRS, CDR2 YFSETQ. V shed 1 base, J shed 5 bases, and the junction held 9 bases outside the gene matches.

This chain joins TRBV18 and TRBJ2-5, with 9 nucleotides matching TRBD2. The V gene end was trimmed by 2 bases and the J gene end by 2 bases; junction bases not matched to a gene: 3. Germline assignment: CDR1 KGHSH and CDR2 LQKENI. This CDR3 is built from 15 residues. The CDR3 bases are TGTGCCAGCTCACCAGATAGCGGGAGACAAGAGACCCAGTACTTC. Translation gives CASSPDSGRQETQYF.

This clone was counted a single time. The V and J genes are TRBV2 and TRBJ1-1; the D gene is possibly TRBD1 (6 bases). V lost 7 bases and J lost 4, with 19 bases in between. In germline, CDR1 is SNHLY, CDR2 FYNNEI. CDR3 length equals 15 residues. Here the CDR3 DNA reads TGTGCCAGCAACTCGGGACACGCCCTGGGCACTGAAGCTTTCTTT. Its protein is CASNSGHALGTEAFF.

In regard to this clone: This sample includes further DNA sequences coding for the same CDR3. This sequence joins TRBV5-1 and TRBJ2-3; 10 nucleotides agree with TRBD2. Germline CDR1 reads SGHRS; CDR2 reads YFSETQ. V lost 4 bases and J lost 4; bases outside the gene matches: 6. This CDR3 region has 15 residues. This CDR3 reads CASSLLAGGPDTQYF. The CDR3 DNA follows: TGCGCCAGCAGCCTTTTAGCGGGGGGTCCAGATACGCAGTATTTT.

V usage is TRBV20-1 and J usage is TRBJ2-5; the D is unclear. V lost 3 bases, J lost 7 bases, and 9 bases lay in between. There are 11 residues in the CDR3. CDR1 is DFQATT and CDR2 is SNEGSKA in the germline V gene (reference sequence). DNA for the CDR3: TGCAGTGCTAGGGCCGATGGGACCCAGTACTTC. This codes for CSARADGTQYF.

The chain couples TRBV10-1 to TRBJ2-2, with 9 bases identical to TRBD1. This CDR3 has 15 amino acids. J gave up 7 bases and V 4 bases, and 7 bases lay outside the gene matches. Germline-derived CDR1 and CDR2 are WNHNN and SYGVQD (reference sequence). The CDR3 DNA reads TGCGCCAGCAGTGGGTACAGGGGGCAGCACGGGGAGCTGTTTTTT. It is translated as CASSGYRGQHGELFF.

This clone was recorded once. CDR3 coding DNA: TGTGCCAGCAGTTACCGGGACAGTCGCGGCTACACCTTC. Its translation is CASSYRDSRGYTF. The chain uses TRBV6-6 and TRBJ1-2; 7 bases are shared with TRBD1. This CDR3 region has 13 residues. The J segment lost 8 bases and the V segment lost 2 bases, leaving 5 bases of the junction unmatched. Germline-derived CDR1 and CDR2 are MNHNY and SVGAGI (reference sequence).

The chain uses TRBV18 and TRBJ2-1; possible D gene TRBD1, 5 bases. Germline V gives CDR1 KGHSH, CDR2 LQKENI. V was trimmed by 0 bases and J by 7 bases, leaving 10 bases between them. This CDR3 is built from 14 residues. CDR3: CASSPPTGINEQFF. The CDR3 DNA is TGTGCCAGCTCACCACCCACAGGAATTAATGAGCAGTTCTTC.

This chain links TRBV15 with TRBJ2-2, with D unclear. V was shortened by 0 bases and J by 6 bases, with 14 bases between the two germline ends. CDR1 is LNHNV and CDR2 is YYDKDF in the germline V gene (reference sequence). This CDR3 contains 16 residues. CDR3: CATSRELSSRAGELFF. The CDR3 coding sequence is TGTGCCACCAGCAGAGAACTATCATCTCGAGCCGGGGAGCTGTTTTTT.

A few counts support this clone. The chain combines TRBV7-9 with TRBJ1-5, with a tentative D call TRBD1 (6 bases). The V end lost 4 bases, the J end lost 13 bases, and 17 bases lay between the germline ends. Germline V gene sequence: CDR1 SEHNR, CDR2 FQNEAQ (reference sequence). The CDR3 is 13 residues long. The CDR3: CASSSLPGQSQHF. In DNA form, the CDR3 reads TGTGCCAGCAGCTCCCTCCCGGGACAATCGCAGCATTTT.

The chain uses TRBV6-5 and TRBJ2-3; D is possibly TRBD1 (5 bases). Germline lookup yields CDR1 MNHEY and CDR2 SVGAGI. This CDR3 is built from 13 residues. Trimming stripped 8 bases from V and 0 bases from J, with 9 bases between. For the CDR3, the DNA is TGTGCCAGCGCCGACAGTAGCACAGATACGCAGTATTTT. This sequence encodes CASADSSTDTQYF.

V gene TRBV29-1 combines with J gene TRBJ2-7; 8 bases line up with TRBD2. There are 15 residues in the CDR3. The trim removed 7 bases at V and 0 bases at J, leaving 11 bases unmatched. Germline values: CDR1 SQVTM, CDR2 ANQGSEA. The CDR3 sequence is CSALISGMGSYEQYF. The CDR3 coding sequence is TGCAGCGCCTTAATTAGCGGGATGGGCTCCTACGAGCAGTACTTC.

The CDR3 region is CARAGTSGDKEINTQYF. The DNA of the CDR3 is TGTGCCAGAGCCGGGACTAGCGGGGACAAGGAAATAAATACGCAGTATTTT. The chain is built from TRBV2 and TRBJ2-3, with 13 bases identical to TRBD2. The J segment lost 7 bases and the V segment lost 9 bases, leaving 16 bases of the junction unmatched. Germline CDR1 is SNHLY and CDR2 is FYNNEI. The CDR3 contains 17 residues. The full variable domain, in which reference TRBV2 and TRBJ2-3 provide the parts outside the CDR3, is EPEVTQTPSHQVTQMGQEVILRCVPISNHLYFYWYRQILGQKVEFLVSFYNNEISEKSEIFDDQFSVERPDGSNFTLKIRSTKLEDSAMYFCARAGTSGDKEINTQYFGPGTRLTVL.

The chain recombines TRBV7-9 with TRBJ2-1; 8 bases are shared with TRBD2. The CDR3 totals 15 residues. The germline V gene has CDR1 SEHNR and CDR2 FQNEAQ (reference sequence). J was trimmed by 7 bases and V by 5 bases; bases with no gene match: 10. CDR3 amino acids: CASSQNREGQNEQFF. CDR3 sequence (DNA): TGTGCCAGCAGCCAGAACCGGGAGGGCCAAAATGAGCAGTTCTTC.

The chain combines TRBV28 with TRBJ2-3; 13 bases are shared with TRBD2. This CDR3 has 17 residues. The trim removed 4 bases at V and 4 bases at J, leaving 8 bases unmatched. Per germline, CDR1 MDHEN and CDR2 SYDVKM. The CDR3 sequence is CASSSPRTSGSSDTQYF. CDR3 coding DNA: TGTGCCAGCAGTTCACCCCGGACTAGCGGGAGCTCAGATACGCAGTATTTT.

This sequence joins TRBV4-1 and TRBJ2-1; TRBD2 might be the D (5 bases). CDR3 length: 15 residues. V was pared by 8 bases and J by 3 bases, with 17 bases between. Germline V gene lookup returns CDR1 MGHRA and CDR2 YSYEKL. CDR3 in amino acids: CASGDNFGVYNEQFF. The CDR3 region has the DNA TGCGCCAGCGGCGATAATTTCGGGGTCTACAATGAGCAGTTCTTC.

The chain has TRBV5-1 and TRBJ2-7; tentatively, D is TRBD1 (7 bases). The germline V and J ends were trimmed by 3 bases and 3 bases, with 16 bases remaining between them. This CDR3 region has 15 residues. The germline V gene encodes CDR1 SGHRS and CDR2 YFSETQ. CDR3 sequence reads: CASSSTGRLGYEQYF. The CDR3 DNA sequence: TGCGCCAGCAGCTCGACAGGGAGGTTAGGCTACGAGCAGTACTTC. Drawing the rest from reference TRBV5-1 and TRBJ2-7, the complete variable domain is KAGVTQTPRYLIKTRGQQVTLSCSPISGHRSVSWYQQTPGQGLQFLFEYFSETQRNKGNFPGRFSGRQFSNSRSEMNVSTLELGDSALYLCASSSTGRLGYEQYFGPGTRLTVT.

The table lists this clone with a few counts. This chain links TRBV19 with TRBJ2-7, with D maybe TRBD1 (5 bases). Germline V lookup: CDR1 LNHDA, CDR2 SQIVND (reference sequence). Between the trimmed V and J ends, which lost 5 bases and 2 bases, there was a span of 10 bases. This CDR3 has 13 residues. The CDR3 here is CASSYQGTYEQYF. In nucleotides, the CDR3 is TGTGCCAGTAGTTACCAGGGCACCTACGAGCAGTACTTC.

The rearrangement links TRBV18 to TRBJ1-2, with 11 bases matching TRBD1. The germline V gene encodes CDR1 KGHSH and CDR2 LQKENI. J was trimmed by 0 bases and V by 2 bases; bases with no gene match: 8. This CDR3 is 18 amino acids long. CDR3 in amino acids: CASSPSFPGQGANYGYTF. In DNA form, the CDR3 reads TGTGCCAGCTCACCATCCTTCCCGGGACAGGGGGCTAACTATGGCTACACCTTC.

This chain connects TRBV27 to TRBJ2-1; TRBD2 matches at 7 bases. The germline CDR1 and CDR2 sequences are MNHEY and SMNVEV (reference sequence). J was trimmed by 4 bases and V by 1 base; bases with no gene match: 13. The CDR3 has 18 amino acids. CDR3 nucleotides: TGTGCCAGCAGTTTATTCGGTGGGAGGGCCCTCCCATACAATGAGCAGTTCTTC. The encoded protein is CASSLFGGRALPYNEQFF.

V gene TRBV5-1 combines with J gene TRBJ2-7; TRBD1 or TRBD2 may be the D gene (5 bases each). CDR1 and CDR2 (germline): SGHRS, YFSETQ. Trimming stripped 0 bases from V and 5 bases from J, with 15 bases between. The length of the CDR3 is 15 residues. CDR3: CASSLGELGRDEQYF. CDR3 bases: TGCGCCAGCAGCTTGGGCGAACTGGGGCGGGACGAGCAGTACTTC.

The rearrangement uses TRBV29-1 and TRBJ1-2, with a weak D call TRBD1 (5 bases). Germline V CDR1 and CDR2: SQVTM, ANQGSEA. CDR3 size: 11 residues. V lost 4 bases and J 6 bases, leaving 9 bases between the germline ends. This CDR3 reads CSVVIRDGYTF. CDR3 nucleotide sequence: TGCAGCGTTGTCATCAGGGATGGCTACACCTTC.